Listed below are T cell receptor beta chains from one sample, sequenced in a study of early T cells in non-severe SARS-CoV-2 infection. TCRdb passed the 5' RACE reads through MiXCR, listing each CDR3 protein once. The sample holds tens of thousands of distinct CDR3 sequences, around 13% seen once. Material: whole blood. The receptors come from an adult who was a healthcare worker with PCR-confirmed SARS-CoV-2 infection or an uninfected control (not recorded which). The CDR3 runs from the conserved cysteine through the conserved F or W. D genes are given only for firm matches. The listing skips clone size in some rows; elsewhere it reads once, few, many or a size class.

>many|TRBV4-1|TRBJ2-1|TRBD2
TGCGCCAGCAGCCCCACGGTGCGGGGGAATGAGCAGTTCTTC
CASSPTVRGNEQFF
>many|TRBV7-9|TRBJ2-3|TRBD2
TGTGCCAGCAGCTCCCTACTAGCGGGAGAAGATACGCAGTATTTT
CASSSLLAGEDTQYF
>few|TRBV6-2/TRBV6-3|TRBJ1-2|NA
TGTGCCAGCAGCACAGGGTCGTTTGGCTACACCTTC
CASSTGSFGYTF
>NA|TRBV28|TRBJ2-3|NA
TGTGCCAGCAGTTCCTTCGACAGGATTAGCACAGATACGCAGTATTTT
CASSSFDRISTDTQYF
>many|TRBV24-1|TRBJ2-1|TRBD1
TGTGCCACCGCCCCCCGGACAGGGAGCTCCTACAATGAGCAGTTCTTC
CATAPRTGSSYNEQFF
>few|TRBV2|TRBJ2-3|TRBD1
TGTGCCAGCACCCGACAGGGCGGCCCAGATACGCAGTATTTT
CASTRQGGPDTQYF
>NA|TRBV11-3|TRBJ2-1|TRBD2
TGTGCCAGCAGCTTAAGCAGTGAGCGGGGGATATTATACAATGAGCAGTTCTTC
CASSLSSERGILYNEQFF
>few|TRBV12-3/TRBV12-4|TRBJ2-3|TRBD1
TGTGCCAGCAGTTTCTGGTTCAGGGACAGGGGCGCAGATACGCAGTATTTT
CASSFWFRDRGADTQYF
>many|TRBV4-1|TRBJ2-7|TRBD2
TGCGCCAGCAGTCCGGGACTAGCGACCACCTACGAGCAGTACTTC
CASSPGLATTYEQYF
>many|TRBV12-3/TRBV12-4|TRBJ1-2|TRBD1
TGTGCCAGCAGTCTAGGGGGCCGTGGCTACACCTTC
CASSLGGRGYTF
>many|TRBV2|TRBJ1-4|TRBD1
TGTGCCAGCAGGGACAGGGCCAATGAAAAACTGTTTTTT
CASRDRANEKLFF
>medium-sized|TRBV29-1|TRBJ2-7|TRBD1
TGCAGCGTTAGTGGGGAGACAGGGGGCGCGATCATCTACGAGCAGTACTTC
CSVSGETGGAIIYEQYF
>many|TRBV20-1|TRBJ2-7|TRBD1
TGCAGTGCTAGGGAGGACAGGGATTACGAGCAGTACTTC
CSAREDRDYEQYF
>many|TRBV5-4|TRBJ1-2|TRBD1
TGTGCCAGCAGCTTGGGGGACAGGATTGGAGGCTACACCTTC
CASSLGDRIGGYTF
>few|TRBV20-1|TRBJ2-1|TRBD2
TGCAGTGCTGCCCGGGGGGTCAATGAGCAGTTCTTC
CSAARGVNEQFF
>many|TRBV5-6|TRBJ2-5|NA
TGTGCCAGCAGCTTGGTAGAGCAAGAGACCCAGTACTTC
CASSLVEQETQYF
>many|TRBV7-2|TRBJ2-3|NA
TGTGCCAGCAGCACGGTTTGGGGCAGAACAGATACGCAGTATTTT
CASSTVWGRTDTQYF
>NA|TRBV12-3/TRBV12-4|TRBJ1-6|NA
TGTGCCAGCAGTCTCGACCCGGGGGCCCGGTTTTCACCCCTCCACTTT
CASSLDPGARFSPLHF
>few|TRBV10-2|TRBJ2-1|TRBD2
TGCGCCAGCAGTAGGACTAGCGGGGGGCCAGTGAACGAGCAGTTCTTC
CASSRTSGGPVNEQFF
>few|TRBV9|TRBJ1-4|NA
TGTGCCAGCAGCGTAGGCGGGGACGGATACAATGAAAAACTGTTTTTT
CASSVGGDGYNEKLFF
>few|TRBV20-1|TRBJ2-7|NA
TGCAGTGCTGGGGCCGCAACAGGGGGGGTCTACGAGCAGTACTTC
CSAGAATGGVYEQYF
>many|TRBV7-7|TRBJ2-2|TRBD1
TGTGCCAGCAGCCAGGACAGGGTCGGGGAGCTGTTTTTT
CASSQDRVGELFF
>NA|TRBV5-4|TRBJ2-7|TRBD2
TGTGCCAGCAGCTATGCGGGGGGGCCGTACGAGCAGTACTTC
CASSYAGGPYEQYF
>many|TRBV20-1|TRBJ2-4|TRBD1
TGCAGTGCTAGAGATCCACAGGGGGGAAAAAACATTCAGTACTTC
CSARDPQGGKNIQYF
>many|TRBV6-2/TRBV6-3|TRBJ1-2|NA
TGTGCCAGCAGTTACCCGACAGCTAACTATGGCTACACCTTC
CASSYPTANYGYTF
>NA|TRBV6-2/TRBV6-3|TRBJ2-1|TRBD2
TGTGCCAGCAGTTATGATATAGCGGGGGCCCCGAGGTACAATGAGCAGTTCTTC
CASSYDIAGAPRYNEQFF
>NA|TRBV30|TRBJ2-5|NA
TGTGCCTGGAGTGTGGGGACACCGGAGACCCAGTACTTC
CAWSVGTPETQYF
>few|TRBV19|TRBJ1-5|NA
TGTGCCAGTAGTATAGTATGGGGTAGCAATCAGCCCCAGCATTTT
CASSIVWGSNQPQHF
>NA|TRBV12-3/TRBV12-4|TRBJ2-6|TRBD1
TGTGCCAGCAAAGAGACAGGGGGAGTCCTCCGGGCCAACGTCCTGACTTTC
CASKETGGVLRANVLTF
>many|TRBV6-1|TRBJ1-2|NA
TGTGCCAGCAGTGAAGCGTCGGGAGGTCCCGGGGATGGCTACACCTTC
CASSEASGGPGDGYTF
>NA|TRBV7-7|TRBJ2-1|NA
TGTGCCAGCAGCTTAGTAACCGGCGGGGTCGATGAGCAGTTCTTC
CASSLVTGGVDEQFF
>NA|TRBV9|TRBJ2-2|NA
TGTGCCAGCAGCGCGACGTTTTCCGGGGAGCTGTTTTTT
CASSATFSGELFF
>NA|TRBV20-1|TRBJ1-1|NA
TGCAGTGCCGGGGGGGGATGGACTGAAGCTTTCTTT
CSAGGGWTEAFF
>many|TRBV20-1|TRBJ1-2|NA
TGCAGTGCCCCGGGGGCCGGGGCCTATGGCTACACCTTC
CSAPGAGAYGYTF
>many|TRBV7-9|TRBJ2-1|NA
TGTGCCAGCAGCCCTCTAACTATCAATGAGCAGTTCTTC
CASSPLTINEQFF
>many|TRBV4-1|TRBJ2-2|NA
TGCGCCAGCAGCCAAGTCAGTTCGGATGGGGGGGAGCTGTTTTTT
CASSQVSSDGGELFF
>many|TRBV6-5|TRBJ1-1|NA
TGTGCCAGCAGACCGATCACAGGGTACGACACTGAAGCTTTCTTT
CASRPITGYDTEAFF
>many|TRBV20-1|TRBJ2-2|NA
TGCAGTGCTAGAGCCTATACACAGGAGGACACCGGGGAGCTGTTTTTT
CSARAYTQEDTGELFF
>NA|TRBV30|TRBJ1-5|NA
TGTGCCTGGAGTGTAGGGGACCTCAATCAGCCCCAGCATTTT
CAWSVGDLNQPQHF
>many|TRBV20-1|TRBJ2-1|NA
TGCAGTGCTAGAGATTACCGGGGGCCGGGAAATGAGCAGTTCTTC
CSARDYRGPGNEQFF
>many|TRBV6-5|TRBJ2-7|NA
TGTGCCAGCAGTACAGGGGCGGGAGGCTACGAGCAGTACTTC
CASSTGAGGYEQYF
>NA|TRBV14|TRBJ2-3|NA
TGTGCCAGCAGCGCACGAACAAGCACAGATACGCAGTATTTT
CASSARTSTDTQYF
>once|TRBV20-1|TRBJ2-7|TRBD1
TGCAGTGCTACCGGGACAGCGACCTCCTACGAGCAGTACTTC
CSATGTATSYEQYF
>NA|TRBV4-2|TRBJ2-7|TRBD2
TGTGCCAGCAGCCAGATTAGCGGGGGGGAGCAGTACTTC
CASSQISGGEQYF
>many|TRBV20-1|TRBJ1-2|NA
TGCAGTGCTAGAGTTAGCAGTCTCTATGGCTACACCTTC
CSARVSSLYGYTF
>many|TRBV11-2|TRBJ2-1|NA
TGTGCCAGCAGCAGACAGAATGAGCAGTTCTTC
CASSRQNEQFF
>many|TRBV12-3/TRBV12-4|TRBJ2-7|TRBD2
TGTGCCAGCAGGGGGGGGATGCTAAAAGAGCAGTACTTC
CASRGGMLKEQYF
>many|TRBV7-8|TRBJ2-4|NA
TGTGCCAGCAGCTTAAGGGACCCGATAGCCAAAAACATTCAGTACTTC
CASSLRDPIAKNIQYF
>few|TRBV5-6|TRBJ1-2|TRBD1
TGTGCCAGCAGCGGGCCTGGACAGGGAGGGTATGGCTACACCTTC
CASSGPGQGGYGYTF
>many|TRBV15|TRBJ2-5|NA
TGTGCCACCAGCTCACGCAAAGGGCGCAAGCAGGGAGAAGAGACCCAGTACTTC
CATSSRKGRKQGEETQYF
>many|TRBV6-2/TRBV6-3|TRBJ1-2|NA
TGTGCCAGCAGTGCTGAAAGCTATGGCTACACCTTC
CASSAESYGYTF
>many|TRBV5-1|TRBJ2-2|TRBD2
TGCGCCAGCAGCTTGTCAGCGGGACGCACCGGGGAGCTGTTTTTT
CASSLSAGRTGELFF
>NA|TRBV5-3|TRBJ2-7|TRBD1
TGTGCCAGAAGCATCCCCGGGACAGAGCCCTACGAGCAGTACTTC
CARSIPGTEPYEQYF
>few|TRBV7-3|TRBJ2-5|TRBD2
TGTGCCAGCAGCACCGGACTAGCCGGCCAAGAGACCCAGTACTTC
CASSTGLAGQETQYF
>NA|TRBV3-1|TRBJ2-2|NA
TGTGCCAGCAGCCAATCGGAGAGGAGGTTTAACACCGGGGAGCTGTTTTTT
CASSQSERRFNTGELFF
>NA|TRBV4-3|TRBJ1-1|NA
TGCGCCAGCAGCCAAGATAAGCTGAACACTGAAGCTTTCTTT
CASSQDKLNTEAFF
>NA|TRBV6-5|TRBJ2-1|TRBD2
TGTGCCAGCAGTCAGCCCCTAGCGGGGGCTATGAATGAGCAGTTCTTC
CASSQPLAGAMNEQFF